This TCR beta chain was documented in a study of T cell changes during pregnancy in multiple sclerosis. TCRdb's table, derived via immunoSEQ multiplex PCR, lists solely in-frame clones and lacks some. The sample includes under 70,000 clones, about nine tenths of them seen just once. The clonotype originates from a female donor in good health, enrolled as a control in a pregnancy study. Material: peripheral blood, obtained in the third trimester of pregnancy.

CDR3 DNA: TGTGCCGCCGGGACAGGGAACACTGAAGCTTTCTTT. It is translated as CAAGTGNTEAFF. V and J are TRBV28 and TRBJ1-1, with 8 bases fitting TRBD1. This CDR3 has 12 residues. The J segment lost 1 base and the V segment lost 11 bases, leaving 3 bases of the junction unmatched. CDR1 is MDHEN and CDR2 is SYDVKM in the germline V gene.